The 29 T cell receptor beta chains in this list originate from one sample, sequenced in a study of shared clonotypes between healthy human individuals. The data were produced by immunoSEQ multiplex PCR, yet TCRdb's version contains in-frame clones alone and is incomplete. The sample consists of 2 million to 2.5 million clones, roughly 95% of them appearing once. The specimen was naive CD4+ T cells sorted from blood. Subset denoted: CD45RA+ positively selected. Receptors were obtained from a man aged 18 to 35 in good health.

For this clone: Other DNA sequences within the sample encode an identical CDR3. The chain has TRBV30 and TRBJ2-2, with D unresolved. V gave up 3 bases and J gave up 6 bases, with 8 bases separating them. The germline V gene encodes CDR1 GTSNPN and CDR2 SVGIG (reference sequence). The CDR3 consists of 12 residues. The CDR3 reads CAWSPGPGELFF. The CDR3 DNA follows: TGTGCCTGGAGCCCCGGACCCGGGGAGCTGTTTTTT.

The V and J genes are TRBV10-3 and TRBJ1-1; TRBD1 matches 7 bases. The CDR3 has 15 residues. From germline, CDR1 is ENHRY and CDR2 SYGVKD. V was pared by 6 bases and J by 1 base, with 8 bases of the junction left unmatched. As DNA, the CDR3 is TGTGCCATCAGGCCCTCAGGGGGGTCGAACACTGAAGCTTTCTTT. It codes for CAIRPSGGSNTEAFF.

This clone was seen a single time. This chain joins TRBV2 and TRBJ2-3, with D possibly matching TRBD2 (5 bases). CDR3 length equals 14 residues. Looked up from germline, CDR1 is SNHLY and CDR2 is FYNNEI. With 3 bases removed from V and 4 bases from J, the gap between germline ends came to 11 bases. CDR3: CASSDTGWADTQYF. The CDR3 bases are TGTGCCAGCAGTGATACGGGATGGGCAGATACGCAGTATTTT.

The CDR3 DNA sequence: TGTGCCATCAGTGTTGGGGGGTCTATGGGCACTGAAGCTTTCTTT. Its protein is CAISVGGSMGTEAFF. The chain uses TRBV10-3 and TRBJ1-1; TRBD1 might be the D (5 bases). CDR1 is ENHRY, CDR2 SYGVKD, per germline. V was clipped by 4 bases and J by 4 bases, with 16 bases between them. This CDR3 contains 15 residues.

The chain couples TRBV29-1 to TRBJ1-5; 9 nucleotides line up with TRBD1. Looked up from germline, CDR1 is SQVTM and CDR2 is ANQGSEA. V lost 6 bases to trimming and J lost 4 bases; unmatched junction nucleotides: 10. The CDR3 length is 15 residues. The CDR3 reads CSVTGGIGGNQPQHF. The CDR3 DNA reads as TGCAGCGTGACAGGGGGAATTGGGGGGAATCAGCCCCAGCATTTT. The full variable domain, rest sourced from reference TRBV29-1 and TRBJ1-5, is SAVISQKPSRDICQRGTSLTIQCQVDSQVTMMFWYRQQPGQSLTLIATANQGSEATYESGFVIDKFPISRPNLTFSTLTVSNMSPEDSSIYLCSVTGGIGGNQPQHFGDGTRLSIL.

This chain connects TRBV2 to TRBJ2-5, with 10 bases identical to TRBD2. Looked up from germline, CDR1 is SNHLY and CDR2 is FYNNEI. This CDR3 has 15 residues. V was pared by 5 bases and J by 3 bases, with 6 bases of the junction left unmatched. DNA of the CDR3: TGTGCCAGCAGTTTCCGCCTAGCGGGAGAAGAGACCCAGTACTTC. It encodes CASSFRLAGEETQYF. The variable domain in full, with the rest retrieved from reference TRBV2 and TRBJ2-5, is EPEVTQTPSHQVTQMGQEVILRCVPISNHLYFYWYRQILGQKVEFLVSFYNNEISEKSEIFDDQFSVERPDGSNFTLKIRSTKLEDSAMYFCASSFRLAGEETQYFGPGTRLLVL.

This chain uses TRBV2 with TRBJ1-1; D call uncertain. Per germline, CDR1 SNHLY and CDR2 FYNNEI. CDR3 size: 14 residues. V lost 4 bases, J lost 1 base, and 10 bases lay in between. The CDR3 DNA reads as TGTGCCAGCAGTGGGTTAGACAAGAACACTGAAGCTTTCTTT. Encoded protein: CASSGLDKNTEAFF.

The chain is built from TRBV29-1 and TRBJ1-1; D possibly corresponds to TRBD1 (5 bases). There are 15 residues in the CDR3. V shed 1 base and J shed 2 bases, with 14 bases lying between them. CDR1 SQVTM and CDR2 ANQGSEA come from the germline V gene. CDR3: CSVEGDSRHNTEAFF. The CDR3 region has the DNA TGCAGCGTTGAAGGAGACAGTCGACATAACACTGAAGCTTTCTTT.

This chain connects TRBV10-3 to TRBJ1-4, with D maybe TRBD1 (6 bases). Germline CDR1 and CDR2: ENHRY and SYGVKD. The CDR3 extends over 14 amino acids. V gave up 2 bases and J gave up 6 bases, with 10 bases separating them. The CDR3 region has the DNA TGTGCCATCAGTGAGCTACAGGGAGATGAAAAACTGTTTTTT. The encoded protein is CAISELQGDEKLFF.

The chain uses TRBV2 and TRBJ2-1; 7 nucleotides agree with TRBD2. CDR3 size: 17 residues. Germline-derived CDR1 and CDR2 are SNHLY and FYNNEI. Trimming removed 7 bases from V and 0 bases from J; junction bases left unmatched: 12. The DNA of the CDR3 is TGTGCCAGCACCGGGCTGGCCCAGCGGGACTCCTACAATGAGCAGTTCTTC. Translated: CASTGLAQRDSYNEQFF.

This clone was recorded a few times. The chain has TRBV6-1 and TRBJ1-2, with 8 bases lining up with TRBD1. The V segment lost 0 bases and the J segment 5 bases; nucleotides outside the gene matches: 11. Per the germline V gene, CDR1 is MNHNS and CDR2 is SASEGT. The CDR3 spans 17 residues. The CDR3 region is CASSEALSVDRGYGYTF. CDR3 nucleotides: TGTGCCAGCAGTGAAGCGCTGTCAGTCGACAGGGGATATGGCTACACCTTC.

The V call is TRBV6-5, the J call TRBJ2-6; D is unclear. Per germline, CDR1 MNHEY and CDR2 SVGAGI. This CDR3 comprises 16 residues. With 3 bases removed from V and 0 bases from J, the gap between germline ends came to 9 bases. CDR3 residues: CASSYASISGANVLTF. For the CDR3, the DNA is TGTGCCAGCAGTTATGCGTCGATCTCTGGGGCCAACGTCCTGACTTTC.

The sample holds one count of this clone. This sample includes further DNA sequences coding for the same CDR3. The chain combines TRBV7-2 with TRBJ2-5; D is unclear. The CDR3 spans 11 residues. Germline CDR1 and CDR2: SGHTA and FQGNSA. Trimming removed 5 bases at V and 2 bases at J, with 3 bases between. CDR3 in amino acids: CASSLQETQYF. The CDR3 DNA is TGTGCCAGCAGCCTGCAAGAGACCCAGTACTTC.

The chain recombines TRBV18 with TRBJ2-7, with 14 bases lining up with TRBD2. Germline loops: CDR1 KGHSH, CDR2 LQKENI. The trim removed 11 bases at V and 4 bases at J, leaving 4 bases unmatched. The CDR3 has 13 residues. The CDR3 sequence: CASGTSGGYEQYF. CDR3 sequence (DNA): TGTGCCTCCGGGACTAGCGGGGGTTACGAGCAGTACTTC.

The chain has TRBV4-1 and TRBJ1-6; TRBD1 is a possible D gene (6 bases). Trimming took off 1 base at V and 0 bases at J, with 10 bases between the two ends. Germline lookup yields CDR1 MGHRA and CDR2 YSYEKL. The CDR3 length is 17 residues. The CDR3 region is CASSQATDSSYNSPLHF. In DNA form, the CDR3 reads TGCGCCAGCAGCCAAGCCACGGACAGCTCCTATAATTCACCCCTCCACTTT.

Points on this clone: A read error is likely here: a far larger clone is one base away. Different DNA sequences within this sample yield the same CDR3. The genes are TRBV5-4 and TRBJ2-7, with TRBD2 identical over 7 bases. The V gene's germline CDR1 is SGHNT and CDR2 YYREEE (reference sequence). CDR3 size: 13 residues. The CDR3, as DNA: TGCGCCAGCAGCTCGATGGGGGGGGACGAGCAGTACTTC. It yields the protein CASSSMGGDEQYF.

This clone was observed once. This chain's CDR3 is CASRQGQGGNTEAFF. The CDR3 coding sequence is TGTGCCAGCAGGCAGGGACAGGGAGGGAACACTGAAGCTTTCTTT. The rearrangement uses TRBV2 and TRBJ1-1; 9 bases are a match to TRBD1. CDR1 SNHLY and CDR2 FYNNEI come from the germline V gene. Trimming at V came to 6 bases and at J to 1 base, leaving 6 bases not matched to a gene. The CDR3 contains 15 residues. Variable domain in full (rest from reference TRBV2 and TRBJ1-1): EPEVTQTPSHQVTQMGQEVILRCVPISNHLYFYWYRQILGQKVEFLVSFYNNEISEKSEIFDDQFSVERPDGSNFTLKIRSTKLEDSAMYFCASRQGQGGNTEAFFGQGTRLTVV.

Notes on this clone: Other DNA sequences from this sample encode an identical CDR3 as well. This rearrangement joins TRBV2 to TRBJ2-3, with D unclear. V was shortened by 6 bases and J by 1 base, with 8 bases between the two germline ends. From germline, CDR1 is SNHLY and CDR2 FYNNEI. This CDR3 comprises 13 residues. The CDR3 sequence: CASRPTGTDTQYF. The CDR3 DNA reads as TGTGCCAGCAGGCCCACTGGCACAGATACGCAGTATTTT. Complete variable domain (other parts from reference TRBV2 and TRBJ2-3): EPEVTQTPSHQVTQMGQEVILRCVPISNHLYFYWYRQILGQKVEFLVSFYNNEISEKSEIFDDQFSVERPDGSNFTLKIRSTKLEDSAMYFCASRPTGTDTQYFGPGTRLTVL.

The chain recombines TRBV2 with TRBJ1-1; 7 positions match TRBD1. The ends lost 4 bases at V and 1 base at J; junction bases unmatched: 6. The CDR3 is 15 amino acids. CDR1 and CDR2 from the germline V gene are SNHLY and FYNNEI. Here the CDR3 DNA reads TGTGCCAGCAGTGTCGTGGACAGGAAGAACACTGAAGCTTTCTTT. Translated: CASSVVDRKNTEAFF.

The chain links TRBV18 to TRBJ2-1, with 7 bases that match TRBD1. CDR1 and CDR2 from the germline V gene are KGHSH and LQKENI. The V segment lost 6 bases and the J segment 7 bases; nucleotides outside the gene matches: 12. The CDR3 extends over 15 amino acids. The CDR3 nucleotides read TGTGCCAGCTCCATTTCCCGGGACAGCACTAATGAGCAGTTCTTC. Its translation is CASSISRDSTNEQFF.

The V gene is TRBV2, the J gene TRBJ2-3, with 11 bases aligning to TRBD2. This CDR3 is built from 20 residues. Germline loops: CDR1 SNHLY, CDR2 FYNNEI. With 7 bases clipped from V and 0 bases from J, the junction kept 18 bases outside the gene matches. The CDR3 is CASTSRLAGGHTSSTDTQYF. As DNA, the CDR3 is TGTGCCAGCACCAGCCGGCTAGCGGGGGGCCACACGTCTAGCACAGATACGCAGTATTTT.

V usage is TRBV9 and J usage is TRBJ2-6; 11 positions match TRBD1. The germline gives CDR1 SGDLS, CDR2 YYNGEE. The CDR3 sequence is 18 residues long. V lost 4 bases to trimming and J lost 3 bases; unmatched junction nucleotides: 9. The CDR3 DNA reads TGTGCCAGCAGCCCCGGCGGACAGGGGGCGCGTGGGGCCAACGTCCTGACTTTC. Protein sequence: CASSPGGQGARGANVLTF. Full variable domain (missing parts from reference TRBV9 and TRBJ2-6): DSGVTQTPKHLITATGQRVTLRCSPRSGDLSVYWYQQSLDQGLQFLIQYYNGEERAKGNILERFSAQQFPDLHSELNLSSLELGDSALYFCASSPGGQGARGANVLTFGAGSRLTVL.

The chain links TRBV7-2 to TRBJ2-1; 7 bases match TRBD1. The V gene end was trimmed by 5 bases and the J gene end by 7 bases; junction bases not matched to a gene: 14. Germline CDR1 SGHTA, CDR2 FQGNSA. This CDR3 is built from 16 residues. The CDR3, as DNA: TGTGCCAGCAGCAGAACCAGGGGGAAAGTAACGAATGAGCAGTTCTTC. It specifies CASSRTRGKVTNEQFF. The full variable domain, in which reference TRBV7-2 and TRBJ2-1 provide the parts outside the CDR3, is GAGVSQSPSNKVTEKGKDVELRCDPISGHTALYWYRQSLGQGLEFLIYFQGNSAPDKSGLPSDRFSAERTGGSVSTLTIQRTQQEDSAVYLCASSRTRGKVTNEQFFGPGTRLTVL.

The CDR3 DNA is TGTGCCAGCAGCTCCCAGGGTTCGAAGGGAGCTTTCTTT. Protein product: CASSSQGSKGAFF. J is TRBJ1-1 and V is TRBV5-4; maybe TRBD1 (5 bases). The V and J ends lost 3 bases and 10 bases respectively, with 16 bases between them. CDR3 length: 13 residues. Germline V gene sequence: CDR1 SGHNT, CDR2 YYREEE (reference sequence).

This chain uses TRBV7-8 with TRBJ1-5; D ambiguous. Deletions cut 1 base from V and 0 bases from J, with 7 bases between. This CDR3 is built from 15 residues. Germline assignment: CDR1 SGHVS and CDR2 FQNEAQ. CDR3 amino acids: CASSLVTSSNQPQHF. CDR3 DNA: TGTGCCAGCAGCTTAGTGACCTCTAGCAATCAGCCCCAGCATTTT.

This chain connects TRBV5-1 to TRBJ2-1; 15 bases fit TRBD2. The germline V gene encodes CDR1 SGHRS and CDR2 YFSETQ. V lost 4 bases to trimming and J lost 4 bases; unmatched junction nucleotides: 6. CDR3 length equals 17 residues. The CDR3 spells CASSPGLAGGLYNEQFF. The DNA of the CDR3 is TGCGCCAGCAGCCCGGGACTAGCGGGAGGTCTATACAATGAGCAGTTCTTC.

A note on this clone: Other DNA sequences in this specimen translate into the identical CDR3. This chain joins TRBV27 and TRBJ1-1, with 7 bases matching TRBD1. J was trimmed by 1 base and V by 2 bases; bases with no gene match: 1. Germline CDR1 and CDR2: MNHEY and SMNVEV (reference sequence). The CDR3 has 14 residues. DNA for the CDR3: TGTGCCAGCAGTTTAGACAGGGAGAACACTGAAGCTTTCTTT. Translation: CASSLDRENTEAFF.

CDR3 nucleotides: TGTGCCAGCACGCACCCGTGGCGACCCTACGAGCAGTACTTC. Protein: CASTHPWRPYEQYF. The V call is TRBV6-6, the J call TRBJ2-7, with unresolved D. The V end was cut by 7 bases, the J end by 2 bases, with 15 bases between. This CDR3 comprises 14 residues. CDR1 is MNHNY and CDR2 is SVGAGI in the germline V gene (reference sequence).

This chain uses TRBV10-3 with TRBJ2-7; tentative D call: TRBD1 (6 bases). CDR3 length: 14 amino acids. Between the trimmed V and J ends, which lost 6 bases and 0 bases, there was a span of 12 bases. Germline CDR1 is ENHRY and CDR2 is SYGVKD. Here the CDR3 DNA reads TGTGCCATCAGATTCGACAGGAGCTCCTACGAGCAGTACTTC. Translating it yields CAIRFDRSSYEQYF.